A selection of T cell receptor beta chains follows, all from one sample in a study of T cell responses to AZD1222 COVID-19 vaccine. Clones were sequenced by immunoSEQ multiplex PCR, and TCRdb holds only the in-frame ones, with some missing. The data contain approximately 150,000 clones, approximately 94% of them singletons. Source: peripheral blood, taken on day 0 of AZD1222 vaccination. These receptors all come from an adult in good health. The CDR3 runs from the conserved cysteine through the conserved F or W. The order of the fields is V gene, clone size, D gene, J gene, CDR3 DNA, CDR3 protein. A D gene is named only where the DNA matches it firmly. A row's size may be missing; if present it is once, few, many or a size class.

>TRBV4-3|-|-|TRBJ2-1
TGCGCCAGCAGCTCCCCGGGGGACAATGAGCAGTTCTTC
CASSSPGDNEQFF
>TRBV19|-|TRBD1|TRBJ1-1
TGTGCCAGTACGACGCCAGGGGGGAACACTGAAGCTTTCTTT
CASTTPGGNTEAFF
>TRBV3-1/TRBV3-2|-|-|TRBJ1-3
TGTGCCAGCAGCCAAGGGACATTCCGGATTTGGGACACCATATATTTT
CASSQGTFRIWDTIYF
>TRBV6-1|-|TRBD2|TRBJ2-3
TGTGCCAGCAGTGAGGGAGTAGCGGGGGGGCGAAGAGATACGCAGTATTTT
CASSEGVAGGRRDTQYF
>TRBV7-3|-|-|TRBJ2-3
TGTGCCAGCAGCGCCACGGGGGATACGCAGTATTTT
CASSATGDTQYF
>TRBV29-1|-|-|TRBJ1-5
TGCAGCGTTGAAGATCCCCAAGGCAATCAGCCCCAGCATTTT
CSVEDPQGNQPQHF
>TRBV7-2|-|TRBD1|TRBJ2-7
TGTGCCAGCAGCTTAGGGGGACAGGGGACCTACGAGCAGTACTTC
CASSLGGQGTYEQYF
>TRBV11-2|-|-|TRBJ1-3
TGTGCCAGCAGCTTACGTCTGGGAAGGGGTGGAAACACCATATATTTT
CASSLRLGRGGNTIYF
>TRBV3-1/TRBV3-2|-|-|TRBJ1-4
TGTGCCAGCAGCCCCTACGCAACTAATGAAAAACTGTTTTTT
CASSPYATNEKLFF
>TRBV27|once|-|TRBJ1-2
TGTGCCAGCAGTTTCGAGAACGGATATGGCTACACCTTC
CASSFENGYGYTF
>TRBV6-5|-|TRBD1|TRBJ2-5
TGTGCCAGCAGTTACGGACAGGGGCCAGAGACCCAGTACTTC
CASSYGQGPETQYF
>TRBV10-2|-|TRBD2|TRBJ2-2
TGCGCCAGCGGGGTTATAGCGGGGTTCGGGGAGCTGTTTTTT
CASGVIAGFGELFF
>TRBV4-1|-|TRBD1|TRBJ1-2
TGCGCCAGCAGCCAGGGACAGGGGGCGCGGGCTGGCTACACCTTC
CASSQGQGARAGYTF
>TRBV21-1|-|-|TRBJ1-5
TGTGCCAGCAGCAAAGTCGCACCCTCTCCTAAGCATTTT
CASSKVAPSPKHF
>TRBV7-2|-|-|TRBJ1-1
TGTGCCAGCAGCTCGAGACAGGAACGACCGAACACTGAAGCTTTCTTT
CASSSRQERPNTEAFF
>TRBV12-3/TRBV12-4|-|-|TRBJ2-7
TGTGCCAGCAGTTTAGCGGTAGAGCAGTACTTC
CASSLAVEQYF
>TRBV4-2|-|TRBD2|TRBJ2-7
TGTGCCAGCAGCCAAGATCGACTAGCGGGAGCGCGGGAGAGTTTCAACGAGCAGTACTTC
CASSQDRLAGARESFNEQYF
>TRBV19|-|-|TRBJ1-5
TGTGCCAGTAGTATGGTGGCAGGGATCCCCAATCAGCCCCAGCATTTT
CASSMVAGIPNQPQHF
>TRBV19|-|TRBD1|TRBJ1-4
TGTGCCAGTCATAGGTCAGGGGGGATTGGAGGACCAACTAATGAAAAACTGTTTTTT
CASHRSGGIGGPTNEKLFF
>TRBV7-9|-|TRBD1|TRBJ2-2
TGTGCCAGCAGCCCCCGGGACAGGGGTTCCCCCGAGCTGTTTTTT
CASSPRDRGSPELFF
>TRBV24-1|-|-|TRBJ2-3
TGTGCCACTGGACAGCCGGACACAGATACGCAGTATTTT
CATGQPDTDTQYF
>TRBV6-2/TRBV6-3|-|TRBD2|TRBJ2-7
TGTGCCAGCAGTCTCTCTGGGACTAGCGGCTCCTACGAGCAGTACTTC
CASSLSGTSGSYEQYF
>TRBV4-1|-|-|TRBJ1-2
TGCGCCAGCAGCCAAGATCTTGAGATCCTATATGGCTACACCTTC
CASSQDLEILYGYTF
>TRBV2|-|-|TRBJ1-6
TGTGCCACCCTAGGGGGCTCCTATAATTCACCCCTCCACTTT
CATLGGSYNSPLHF
>TRBV5-1|-|-|TRBJ1-3
TGCGCCAGCAGCTTGGCTCCCGGCGGCGATGGAAACACCATATATTTT
CASSLAPGGDGNTIYF
>TRBV10-3|-|-|TRBJ1-3
TGTGCCGCACGGGCCCTTGAGGGAAACACCATATATTTT
CAARALEGNTIYF
>TRBV10-3|-|-|TRBJ1-2
TGTGCCATCAGTGATGAGAGAGTGTATGGCTACACCTTC
CAISDERVYGYTF
>TRBV27|-|-|TRBJ1-5
TGTGCCAGCAGTTCTAACCCCAGGGTTCAGCCCCAGCATTTT
CASSSNPRVQPQHF
>TRBV7-3|-|-|TRBJ2-1
TGTGCCAGCAGCTTAGGTCCGCTGACCTACAATGAGCAGTTCTTC
CASSLGPLTYNEQFF
>TRBV27|-|-|TRBJ1-1
TGTGCCAGCAGTTTCGTAGGGGGGGCGCCGGCTTTCTTT
CASSFVGGAPAFF
>TRBV29-1|-|-|TRBJ1-1
TGCAGCGTGACAGGTTTCTTGAACACTGAAGCTTTCTTT
CSVTGFLNTEAFF
>TRBV4-3|-|TRBD2|TRBJ2-3
TGCGCCAGCAGCCAAAAGAGCGGGGGAAGAAATACGCAGTATTTT
CASSQKSGGRNTQYF
>TRBV2|-|-|TRBJ1-1
TGTGCCAGCAGGGGCAGGGGCGGGACTGAAGCTTTCTTT
CASRGRGGTEAFF
>TRBV10-3|once|TRBD2|TRBJ2-7
TGTGCCATCAGTGAACCAGGACTAGCCGAGCAGTACTTC
CAISEPGLAEQYF
>TRBV11-3|-|-|TRBJ1-1
TGTGCCAGCAGCGATAGCCACAATTTGAACACTGAAGCTTTCTTT
CASSDSHNLNTEAFF
>TRBV5-1|-|-|TRBJ1-6
TGCGCCAGCAGCTTGGGTCGGACCTCAAATTCACCCCTCCACTTT
CASSLGRTSNSPLHF
>TRBV5-4|once|-|TRBJ2-1
TGTGCCAGCAGCTTGGGGGGCACAGGTTGGGAGCAGTTCTTC
CASSLGGTGWEQFF
>TRBV7-9|-|-|TRBJ1-1
TGTGCCAGCACCCCGTCAGGGTCAAGGACTGAAGCTTTCTTT
CASTPSGSRTEAFF
>TRBV10-2|-|-|TRBJ1-3
TGCGCCAGCAGTCCAGATAGAAACACCATATATTTT
CASSPDRNTIYF
>TRBV6-1|-|-|TRBJ1-2
TGTGCCAGCAGTGAAGCGCGACAACAGGGTCGTGGCTACACCTTC
CASSEARQQGRGYTF
>TRBV7-2|-|-|TRBJ1-4
TGTGCCAGCAGCTTAGAGACGAGTAATGAAAAACTGTTTTTT
CASSLETSNEKLFF
>TRBV7-8|-|-|TRBJ1-2
TGTGCCAGCAGTTATAGTGTAATAGGCGAAGGCTACACCTTC
CASSYSVIGEGYTF
>TRBV6-5|-|-|TRBJ2-1
TGTGCCAGCACCATGGGTAATGAGCAGTTCTTC
CASTMGNEQFF
>TRBV18|-|-|TRBJ1-6
TGTGCCAGCTCACCACTCTCCGGGGACTATAATTCACCCCTCCACTTT
CASSPLSGDYNSPLHF
>TRBV7-2|-|-|TRBJ2-7
TGTGCCAGCAGCCAAGCTACTAGGAGTTCCTCCGACGAGCAGTACTTC
CASSQATRSSSDEQYF
>TRBV7-9|-|-|TRBJ1-2
TGTGCCAGCACCATTGGGCAGGGGCTTGGGGGCTACACCTTC
CASTIGQGLGGYTF
>TRBV7-9|-|-|TRBJ1-2
TGTGCCAGCAGCTTTATTGAATTCCGGAGCTACACCTTC
CASSFIEFRSYTF
>TRBV29-1|-|-|TRBJ2-7
TGCAGCGTTGAGTTAGAGGGGGGTGCCTACGAGCAGTACTTC
CSVELEGGAYEQYF
>TRBV6-5|-|-|TRBJ2-5
TGTGCCAGCAGTTACCACAGGTTTGGGGAGACCCAGTACTTC
CASSYHRFGETQYF
>TRBV19|-|-|TRBJ2-2
TGTGCCAGTAGTGGAAACAGGGATAGGGAGCTGTTTTTT
CASSGNRDRELFF
>TRBV7-2|-|-|TRBJ2-2
TGTGCCAGCAGCCCCCATAGTTCGGGGAACACCGGGGAGCTGTTTTTT
CASSPHSSGNTGELFF
>TRBV7-8|-|TRBD1|TRBJ1-5
TGTGCCAGCAGCTTCCGGGACAGGGTCGGCCAGCCCCAGCATTTT
CASSFRDRVGQPQHF
>TRBV19|-|-|TRBJ1-2
TGTGCCAGCGAGAGACAGGCCCTCAGGGGCTACACCTTC
CASERQALRGYTF
>TRBV30|-|-|TRBJ2-7
TGTGCCTGGAGTGTACGACTGAAGGACGAGCAGTACTTC
CAWSVRLKDEQYF